This entry features one TCR beta chain sequence. What it recognizes is unknown. This entry belongs to a study of T cell repertoires in cytomegalovirus infection. Overall study context: From public TCR beta signatures came an indication of both CMV infection and matching HLA type.

Study-wide points: There were HLA-C-restricted CMV-specific TCR beta clonotypes dominating the ex vivo response. Summed frequency of shared TCR beta families picked out CMV carriers who also had the relevant HLA.

The V gene lost 6 bases and the J gene lost 4 bases, with 9 bases spanning the gap. This CDR3 spans 13 amino acids. TCRdb reanalysed the reads using MiXCR and keeps one entry per CDR3 protein. The table shows approximately 600,000 distinct CDR3 sequences, with 35% to 50% occurring only once. V usage is TRBV12-3 or TRBV12-4 and J usage is TRBJ1-4; no clear D. The sample in question was cultured PBMCs, obtained from culture after CMV antigen stimulation. The TCR was taken from a human donor in good health (CMV status not recorded). Some clones in this sample may be carry-over from other donors' samples. This chain's CDR3 is CASSRGNNEKLFF. The CDR3 DNA is TGTGCCAGCAGCCGGGGAAATAATGAAAAACTGTTTTTT.